A single sample is the source of the 14 T cell receptor beta chains below, sequenced in a study of blood T cell repertoires in COVID-19. The table came from immunoSEQ multiplex PCR; TCRdb's copy has only in-frame clones and leaves some out. The profile shows roughly 250,000 clones, more than 90% of them singletons. The sequenced sample was peripheral blood. The receptors stem from a person aged 18-30 years with COVID-19, enrolled during active disease.

V usage is TRBV7-9 and J usage is TRBJ2-3; D is undetermined. The germline CDR1 and CDR2 sequences are SEHNR and FQNEAQ (reference sequence). Trimming left V 4 bases short and J 7 bases short, with 9 bases between. This CDR3 is 12 amino acids long. CDR3 in DNA: TGTGCCAGCAGCTCAGGCAGGAATACGCAGTATTTT. Its protein is CASSSGRNTQYF.

This chain links TRBV19 with TRBJ2-7, with D uncertain. CDR3 length equals 11 residues. CDR1 and CDR2 from the germline V gene are LNHDA and SQIVND (reference sequence). Deletions cut 5 bases from V and 3 bases from J, with 5 bases between. The CDR3 loop is CASSPSYEQYF. Here the CDR3 DNA reads TGTGCCAGTAGTCCGAGCTACGAGCAGTACTTC.

The genes are TRBV3-1 (or the pseudogene TRBV3-2) and TRBJ2-3; TRBD2 aligns across 11 bases. Looked up from germline, CDR1 is LGHDT and CDR2 is YNNKEL (reference sequence). The trim removed 4 bases at V and 5 bases at J, leaving 5 bases unmatched. CDR3 length equals 15 residues. CDR3 nucleotide sequence: TGTGCCAGCAGCCCGATAGCGGGAGGGGGAGATACGCAGTATTTT. Amino acids: CASSPIAGGGDTQYF.

The chain recombines TRBV4-1 with TRBJ2-5; D is unclear. Germline V gene lookup returns CDR1 MGHRA and CDR2 YSYEKL. The CDR3 spans 17 residues. V was pared by 4 bases and J by 1 base, with 19 bases between. CDR3 DNA sequence: TGCGCCAGCAGCCGCATACCTTCGGCGGATAGCCAAGAGACCCAGTACTTC. Amino acid sequence: CASSRIPSADSQETQYF.

This clone has just one count. J is TRBJ2-4 and V is TRBV30; TRBD1 matches 7 bases. V lost 5 bases and J lost 3; bases outside the gene matches: 10. The CDR3 is made up of 15 amino acids. The germline CDR1 and CDR2 sequences are GTSNPN and SVGIG (reference sequence). In DNA, the CDR3 is TGTGCCTGGCTTATCCCGGGACAGTTCAAAAACATTCAGTACTTC. Translating it yields CAWLIPGQFKNIQYF.

This chain links TRBV4-1 with TRBJ2-7, with 7 bases matching TRBD1. Germline V gene sequence: CDR1 MGHRA, CDR2 YSYEKL. The junction had 6 bases not matched to a gene; V was cut back by 0 bases and J by 4 bases. The CDR3 covers 15 residues. CDR3 nucleotides: TGCGCCAGCAGCCAAGATCGGAACAGGGGTTACGAGCAGTACTTC. It codes for CASSQDRNRGYEQYF.

A note on this clone: Other DNA sequences in this specimen translate into the identical CDR3. CDR3: CASSTSGGSYNEQFF. The CDR3 DNA reads as TGTGCCAGTAGTACTAGCGGAGGCTCCTACAATGAGCAGTTCTTC. V is TRBV19 and J is TRBJ2-1, with 7 bases matching TRBD2. CDR3 length: 15 residues. V lost 4 bases to trimming and J lost 0 bases; unmatched junction nucleotides: 3. CDR1 and CDR2 (germline): LNHDA, SQIVND (reference sequence).

The V gene is TRBV5-1, the J gene TRBJ2-5; 9 bases are a match to TRBD2. V trimming: 0 bases; J trimming: 5 bases; junction bases outside the gene matches: 5. The length of the CDR3 is 15 residues. CDR1 and CDR2 from the germline V gene are SGHRS and YFSETQ. CDR3 DNA: TGCGCCAGCAGCTTGGTTCTAGCGGGAAGGGAGACCCAGTACTTC. It specifies CASSLVLAGRETQYF.

The chain joins TRBV19 to TRBJ2-1; no definite D call. CDR1 and CDR2 from the germline V gene are LNHDA and SQIVND (reference sequence). The CDR3 sequence is 14 residues long. Trimming took 3 bases from V and 10 from J, leaving 16 bases between them. CDR3: CASSIANNAAEQFF. The CDR3 DNA is TGTGCCAGTAGTATCGCGAATAACGCCGCAGAGCAGTTCTTC.

This chain links TRBV9 with TRBJ1-2, with TRBD1 as a possible D gene (5 bases). Between the trimmed V and J ends, which lost 5 bases and 2 bases, there was a span of 10 bases. The CDR3 has 13 residues. Germline V CDR1 and CDR2: SGDLS, YYNGEE. The CDR3 nucleotides read TGTGCCAGCAGGCCCCAGGGAAACTATGGCTACACCTTC. Its protein product is CASRPQGNYGYTF.

The rearrangement joins TRBV9 to TRBJ2-1; 9 bases fit TRBD1. The CDR3 is made up of 15 amino acids. Germline V CDR1 and CDR2: SGDLS, YYNGEE. J lost 7 bases, V lost 6 bases, and 11 bases had no gene match. The CDR3 bases are TGTGCCAGCAACCAGGAGACAGGGGGGTTTAATGAGCAGTTCTTC. Its translation is CASNQETGGFNEQFF.

V usage is TRBV5-1 and J usage is TRBJ2-7; a weak D match, TRBD1 (6 bases). V lost 3 bases to trimming and J lost 0 bases, with 16 bases between them. The CDR3 spans 16 residues. Per the germline V gene, CDR1 is SGHRS and CDR2 is YFSETQ. In nucleotides, the CDR3 is TGCGCCAGCAGCTCTCAATGGACAGACAGCTCCTACGAGCAGTACTTC. Residues: CASSSQWTDSSYEQYF.

This clone appeared a single time. This sequence joins TRBV27 and TRBJ2-7; 11 nucleotides align to TRBD1. From germline, CDR1 is MNHEY and CDR2 SMNVEV (reference sequence). CDR3 size: 14 residues. Unmatched junction bases numbered 3, after V lost 5 bases and J lost 3 bases. CDR3 in amino acids: CASSHGTGGYEQYF. For the CDR3, the DNA is TGTGCCAGCAGTCACGGGACAGGGGGCTACGAGCAGTACTTC.

The chain has TRBV4-3 and TRBJ2-7; TRBD2 aligns across 7 bases. The V gene's germline CDR1 is LGHNA and CDR2 YSLEER. The CDR3 has 14 amino acids. V dropped 4 bases and J dropped 7; count of bases not matched to a gene: 10. The CDR3 spells CASSPDAGEYEQYF. The CDR3 DNA follows: TGCGCCAGCAGCCCGGATGCGGGAGAATATGAGCAGTACTTC.